The 22 T cell receptor beta chains given below trace back to one sample, sequenced in a study of blood T cell repertoires in COVID-19. Using immunoSEQ multiplex PCR, the repertoire was profiled, and TCRdb retains in-frame clones only, with some absent. The sample includes 220,000 or so clones, about 83% of them seen just once. The sequencing sample was made of PBMCs or T cells enriched from blood (not recorded which). These TCRs come from a woman between 35 and 50 years old who had recovered from COVID-19.

The genes are TRBV7-9 and TRBJ2-1, with D maybe TRBD1 (5 bases). The germline gives CDR1 SEHNR, CDR2 FQNEAQ (reference sequence). Trimming removed 6 bases at V and 2 bases at J, with 17 bases between. This CDR3 contains 16 residues. The CDR3 DNA reads as TGTGCCAGCAGGCCCCTAAAGGGGCAACCCTACAATGAGCAGTTCTTC. It specifies CASRPLKGQPYNEQFF. Together with reference TRBV7-9 and TRBJ2-1, the CDR3 gives the full variable domain: DTGVSQNPRHKITKRGQNVTFRCDPISEHNRLYWYRQTLGQGPEFLTYFQNEAQLEKSRLLSDRFSAERPKGSFSTLEIQRTEQGDSAMYLCASRPLKGQPYNEQFFGPGTRLTVL.

This clone was counted between two and nine times. J is TRBJ2-5 and V is TRBV30; maybe TRBD2 (7 bases). CDR3 length: 16 residues. The V gene's germline CDR1 is GTSNPN and CDR2 SVGIG (reference sequence). Trimming removed 3 bases from V and 4 bases from J, with 21 bases in between. CDR3 sequence (DNA): TGTGCCTGGAGCAAGGGGGGGGGACGCCTGGGAGAGACCCAGTACTTC. Translation: CAWSKGGGRLGETQYF. Using reference TRBV30 and TRBJ2-5 for the parts outside the CDR3, the full variable domain is SQTIHQWPATLVQPVGSPLSLECTVEGTSNPNLYWYRQAAGRGLQLLFYSVGIGQISSEVPQNLSASRPQDRQFILSSKKLLLSDSGFYLCAWSKGGGRLGETQYFGPGTRLLVL.

This clone was counted once. The J gene is TRBJ1-4, the V gene TRBV28, with D hard to call. Germline V lookup: CDR1 MDHEN, CDR2 SYDVKM. The CDR3 spans 15 residues. Trimming removed 3 bases from V and 0 bases from J, with 8 bases in between. CDR3 loop: CASSFSGTTNEKLFF. The CDR3 DNA is TGTGCCAGCAGTTTCTCCGGGACAACTAATGAAAAACTGTTTTTT.

The chain is built from TRBV10-3 and TRBJ1-5, with 9 bases lining up with TRBD1. The CDR3 is made up of 17 amino acids. J lost 4 bases, V lost 2 bases, and 9 bases had no gene match. CDR1 ENHRY and CDR2 SYGVKD come from the germline V gene. CDR3 DNA: TGTGCCATCAGTGAGCCACAAAGGACAGGGGCAAATCAGCCCCAGCATTTT. The encoded protein is CAISEPQRTGANQPQHF.

The chain joins TRBV7-9 to TRBJ2-3; TRBD2 matches 13 bases. Per the germline V gene, CDR1 is SEHNR and CDR2 is FQNEAQ (reference sequence). Trimming cost V 4 bases and J 3 bases; bases outside gene matches: 4. The CDR3 loop spans 16 amino acids. This CDR3 reads CASSSGLAGATDTQYF. In DNA, the CDR3 is TGTGCCAGCAGCTCCGGACTAGCGGGAGCTACAGATACGCAGTATTTT. The complete variable domain, with remaining parts taken from reference TRBV7-9 and TRBJ2-3, reads DTGVSQNPRHKITKRGQNVTFRCDPISEHNRLYWYRQTLGQGPEFLTYFQNEAQLEKSRLLSDRFSAERPKGSFSTLEIQRTEQGDSAMYLCASSSGLAGATDTQYFGPGTRLTVL.

The CDR3: CASSLAGSTGELFF. CDR3 DNA: TGTGCCAGCAGTTTGGCGGGGTCCACCGGGGAGCTGTTTTTT. This chain connects TRBV28 to TRBJ2-2; D might be TRBD2 (6 bases). Between the trimmed V and J ends, which lost 3 bases and 4 bases, there was a span of 9 bases. Germline assignment: CDR1 MDHEN and CDR2 SYDVKM. This CDR3 is built from 14 residues.

This clone was detected only a few times. The rearrangement uses TRBV28 and TRBJ1-5; no definite D call. This CDR3 is built from 16 residues. CDR1 is MDHEN, CDR2 SYDVKM, per germline. With 6 bases removed from V and 7 bases from J, the gap between germline ends came to 22 bases. CDR3 sequence reads: CASRYTGPRPGQPQHF. The CDR3 DNA is TGTGCCAGCAGGTATACGGGCCCCCGACCGGGGCAGCCCCAGCATTTT.

The chain is built from TRBV9 and TRBJ2-7, with D possibly TRBD2 on 6 matching bases. The CDR3 extends over 13 amino acids. Between the trimmed V and J ends, which lost 6 bases and 0 bases, there was a span of 10 bases. Germline lookup yields CDR1 SGDLS and CDR2 YYNGEE. The CDR3, as DNA: TGTGCCAGCAATAACGGGAGCTCCTACGAGCAGTACTTC. This translates into CASNNGSSYEQYF.

This clone was picked up one time. This chain connects TRBV4-3 to TRBJ2-1; the match to TRBD2 covers 8 bases. This CDR3 comprises 15 residues. Germline trimming cut 5 bases from V and 9 bases from J; bases unmatched to any gene: 12. Germline CDR1 LGHNA, CDR2 YSLEER. Here the CDR3 DNA reads TGCGCCAGCAGCGTCACGGCGGGGGGACGAGGTGAGCAGTTCTTC. Residues: CASSVTAGGRGEQFF.

The CDR3 sequence is CAWRGAGGLYNEQFF. The CDR3 DNA reads as TGTGCCTGGAGGGGGGCGGGAGGGCTCTACAATGAGCAGTTCTTC. This chain joins TRBV30 and TRBJ2-1; 9 nucleotides align to TRBD2. The CDR3 is 15 amino acids. Looked up from germline, CDR1 is GTSNPN and CDR2 is SVGIG (reference sequence). The V segment lost 3 bases and the J segment 3 bases; nucleotides outside the gene matches: 6.

V usage is TRBV21-1 and J usage is TRBJ2-1; TRBD2 is the table's D call and was not checked against the DNA. TRBV21-1 is classified as a pseudogene. This CDR3 region has 16 residues. The DNA for the CDR3 is TGTGCCAGCAGTATATCCGGGACTAGCGGGACTAGTGAGCAGTTCTTC. Translating gives CASSISGTSGTSEQFF.

The chain joins TRBV30 to TRBJ2-2; 8 bases line up with TRBD1. CDR1 and CDR2 (germline): GTSNPN, SVGIG (reference sequence). The junction had 4 bases not matched to a gene; V was cut back by 3 bases and J by 7 bases. The CDR3 loop spans 13 amino acids. The chain's CDR3 is CAWRGTGHGELFF. The CDR3 coding sequence is TGTGCCTGGAGGGGGACAGGCCACGGGGAGCTGTTTTTT.

The chain recombines TRBV19 with TRBJ1-2; D is unresolved. From germline, CDR1 is LNHDA and CDR2 SQIVND (reference sequence). There are 15 residues in the CDR3. The V gene lost 3 bases and the J gene lost 4 bases, with 15 bases spanning the gap. CDR3 protein: CASSMAGGFGYGYTF. The CDR3 nucleotides read TGTGCCAGTAGTATGGCGGGTGGATTCGGCTATGGCTACACCTTC. The whole variable domain, filled in from reference TRBV19 and TRBJ1-2, reads DGGITQSPKYLFRKEGQNVTLSCEQNLNHDAMYWYRQDPGQGLRLIYYSQIVNDFQKGDIAEGYSVSREKKESFPLTVTSAQKNPTAFYLCASSMAGGFGYGYTFGSGTRLTVV.

The chain couples TRBV4-3 to TRBJ1-2, with TRBD1 identical over 8 bases. This CDR3 has 15 amino acids. The trim removed 4 bases at V and 1 base at J, leaving 5 bases unmatched. The V gene's germline CDR1 is LGHNA and CDR2 YSLEER. CDR3 coding DNA: TGCGCCAGCAGCCCCCCAACAGGGGGTAACTATGGCTACACCTTC. Protein sequence: CASSPPTGGNYGYTF.

This clone was seen only once. The chain employs TRBV27 and TRBJ2-2, with D possibly being TRBD2 (6 bases). The CDR3 length is 16 residues. Germline V lookup: CDR1 MNHEY, CDR2 SMNVEV (reference sequence). The germline V and J ends were trimmed by 3 bases and 8 bases, with 19 bases remaining between them. This CDR3 reads CASSFLATTGPGELFF. CDR3 coding DNA: TGTGCCAGCAGTTTTCTAGCGACCACCGGGCCAGGGGAGCTGTTTTTT.

This clone was seen a single time. The chain is built from TRBV7-2 and TRBJ1-6; D is unclear. In germline, CDR1 is SGHTA, CDR2 FQGNSA. V lost 1 base, J lost 1 base, and 8 bases lay in between. The CDR3 is 16 residues long. CDR3 bases: TGTGCCAGCAGCTTAGGGGCGCGTTCCTATAATTCACCCCTCCACTTT. Protein: CASSLGARSYNSPLHF.

This clone was counted between two and nine times. The CDR3 DNA follows: TGTGCCAGCAGCTTGGTTGGTGGAAGCGGCTATAATTCACCCCTCCACTTT. Its translation is CASSLVGGSGYNSPLHF. The rearrangement uses TRBV5-6 and TRBJ1-6; D gene ambiguous. The germline V gene encodes CDR1 SGHDT and CDR2 YYEEEE. Trimming removed 0 bases at V and 3 bases at J, with 13 bases between. This CDR3 has 17 amino acids. The full variable domain, completed using reference TRBV5-6 and TRBJ1-6, is DAGVTQSPTHLIKTRGQQVTLRCSPKSGHDTVSWYQQALGQGPQFIFQYYEEEERQRGNFPDRFSGHQFPNYSSELNVNALLLGDSALYLCASSLVGGSGYNSPLHFGNGTRLTVT.

The chain employs TRBV10-1 and TRBJ2-1, with D perhaps TRBD1 (5 bases). Trimming removed 4 bases from V and 6 bases from J, with 10 bases in between. This CDR3 comprises 13 residues. Looked up from germline, CDR1 is WNHNN and CDR2 is SYGVQD (reference sequence). CDR3 amino acids: CASSVAGLNEQFF. Here the CDR3 DNA reads TGCGCCAGCAGTGTGGCAGGGCTCAATGAGCAGTTCTTC.

The J gene is TRBJ1-4, the V gene TRBV29-1; D might be TRBD1 (6 bases). V lost 6 bases, J lost 0 bases, and 11 bases lay in between. The CDR3 has 14 amino acids. Germline CDR1 is SQVTM and CDR2 is ANQGSEA. CDR3 coding DNA: TGCAGCGTCTTAGCAGGGGCAACTAATGAAAAACTGTTTTTT. Its protein product is CSVLAGATNEKLFF. Together with reference TRBV29-1 and TRBJ1-4, the CDR3 gives the full variable domain: SAVISQKPSRDICQRGTSLTIQCQVDSQVTMMFWYRQQPGQSLTLIATANQGSEATYESGFVIDKFPISRPNLTFSTLTVSNMSPEDSSIYLCSVLAGATNEKLFFGSGTQLSVL.

The chain employs TRBV24-1 and TRBJ2-2; 10 bases match TRBD1. Per the germline V gene, CDR1 is KGHDR and CDR2 is SFDVKD. The trim removed 12 bases at V and 6 bases at J, leaving 6 bases unmatched. The CDR3 runs 13 residues. The CDR3 nucleotides are TGTGCCGCCGGGACAGGGGACGCCGGGGAGCTGTTTTTT. This translates into CAAGTGDAGELFF.

The gene calls are TRBV19 and TRBJ1-4, with TRBD1 matching 7 bases. Germline V CDR1 and CDR2: LNHDA, SQIVND (reference sequence). The CDR3 has 15 amino acids. V trimming: 6 bases; J trimming: 4 bases; junction bases outside the gene matches: 8. The CDR3: CASSRGQVNNEKLFF. The CDR3 region has the DNA TGTGCCAGTAGCAGAGGACAGGTCAATAATGAAAAACTGTTTTTT.

This rearrangement joins TRBV7-2 to TRBJ2-1; 7 bases fit TRBD1. Germline V gene lookup returns CDR1 SGHTA and CDR2 FQGNSA. The CDR3 totals 14 residues. Trimming took 8 bases from V and 6 from J; bases not matched to a gene: 10. The DNA of the CDR3 is TGTGCCAGCGGGAGACAGGGCCCAAGCAATGAGCAGTTCTTC. This translates into CASGRQGPSNEQFF.